Following are 9 T cell receptor beta chains from one sample sequenced in a study of human T cells and chemical hapten exposure. A single record per CDR3 protein comes from TCRdb applying MiXCR to the RACE reads. This sample carries about 120,000 distinct CDR3 sequences, about 13% of them seen once, and the ten largest clones take approximately 0.89%. Described time point: patch test 1, 2 weeks after DPC sensitization. The treatment was: therapeutic diphenylcyclopropenone sensitization with weekly scalp DPC. This material consisted of whole blood, taken in connection with sensitization to the hapten diphenylcyclopropenone (DPC). These TCRs come from a man between 18 and 35 years old with alopecia areata. Some clones in this sample may be carry-over from other donors' samples.

This clonotype was observed a handful of times. The rearrangement uses TRBV16 and TRBJ1-3, with D uncertain. The CDR3 covers 15 residues. Germline CDR1 KGHSY, CDR2 FQNENV. V was cut by 0 bases and J by 0 bases, with 6 bases left in between. The CDR3 DNA is TGTGCCAGCAGCCAATCCCAGAGCTCTGGAAACACCATATATTTT. Amino acids: CASSQSQSSGNTIYF. Looking up the rest from reference TRBV16 and TRBJ1-3 gives the full variable domain: GEEVAQTPKHLVRGEGQKAKLYCAPIKGHSYVFWYQQVLKNEFKFLISFQNENVFDETGMPKERFSAKCLPNSPCSLEIQATKLEDSAVYFCASSQSQSSGNTIYFGEGSWLTVV.

This clonotype was seen a few times. The chain couples TRBV6-1 to TRBJ1-1; the D gene is possibly TRBD1 (5 bases). CDR1 is MNHNS, CDR2 SASEGT, per germline. The V and J ends lost 2 bases and 5 bases respectively, with 18 bases between them. This CDR3 has 16 amino acids. CDR3 in DNA: TGTGCCAGCAGTGAAAACAGGCTCTGGTTCGTGACTGAAGCTTTCTTT. This codes for CASSENRLWFVTEAFF.

The chain uses TRBV11-2 and TRBJ1-6, with a possible D match to TRBD1 (6 bases). Trimming removed 4 bases at V and 7 bases at J, with 14 bases between. Germline V gene lookup returns CDR1 SGHAT and CDR2 FQNNGV. The CDR3 extends over 15 amino acids. CDR3 DNA sequence: TGTGCCAGCAGCTCCTCAGGGGATTGCAATTCACCCCTCCACTTT. Protein sequence: CASSSSGDCNSPLHF.

CDR3 residues: CSARRGSQPQHF. The DNA of the CDR3 is TGCAGTGCTAGGAGGGGTTCTCAGCCCCAGCATTTT. The chain combines TRBV20-1 with TRBJ1-5; possibly TRBD1 for D (5 bases). The CDR3 runs to 12 residues. V lost 3 bases to trimming and J lost 6 bases, with 9 bases between them. The germline CDR1 and CDR2 sequences are DFQATT and SNEGSKA (reference sequence).

This clonotype has more than one count but fewer than ten. The V gene is TRBV12-3 or TRBV12-4, the J gene TRBJ2-7; D remains ambiguous. This CDR3 has 12 amino acids. The ends were cut back, 4 bases at V and 2 bases at J, with 6 bases in the middle. In DNA form, the CDR3 reads TGTGCCAGCAGTTGGGGAACCTACGAGCAGTACTTC. The encoded protein is CASSWGTYEQYF.

This clonotype was detected only a few times. The chain employs TRBV29-1 and TRBJ1-1; unclear D gene. Germline V CDR1 and CDR2: SQVTM, ANQGSEA. Trimming left V 6 bases short and J 4 bases short, with 18 bases between. CDR3 size: 14 residues. CDR3 amino acids: CSVASGLGFTEAFF. CDR3 nucleotide sequence: TGCAGCGTAGCCTCCGGGCTGGGGTTCACTGAAGCTTTCTTT.

This clonotype was seen a few times. This chain links TRBV12-3 or TRBV12-4 with TRBJ2-1; D is possibly TRBD2 (5 bases). CDR3 length: 12 amino acids. The V and J ends lost 3 bases and 16 bases respectively, with 16 bases between them. The CDR3 DNA sequence: TGTGCCAGCAGTTTGGAGCGGTTAAGGAATTTCTTC. Translating gives CASSLERLRNFF.

This clonotype was seen many times. The chain employs TRBV7-3 and TRBJ1-3; D unclear. The CDR3 sequence is 14 residues long. V gave up 5 bases and J gave up 1 base, with 9 bases separating them. The germline CDR1 and CDR2 sequences are SGHTA and FQGTGA. The chain's CDR3 is CASSKGLSGNTIYF. The CDR3 bases are TGTGCCAGCAGCAAAGGGCTTTCTGGAAACACCATATATTTT.

The J gene is TRBJ1-4, the V gene TRBV12-3 or TRBV12-4; maybe TRBD1 (5 bases). The CDR3 runs to 13 residues. The germline V and J ends were trimmed by 9 bases and 2 bases, with 10 bases remaining between them. The CDR3 nucleotides are TGTGCCAGTCAGGGCTCGACTAATGAAAAACTGTTTTTT. It translates to CASQGSTNEKLFF.